A selection of T cell receptor beta chains follows, all from one sample in a study of blood T cell repertoires in COVID-19. Sequencing was performed with immunoSEQ multiplex PCR; in TCRdb, only in-frame clones are kept and a portion is missing. The sample lists some 220,000 clones, 80% to 85% seen once, with over 4% in the top ten. Material: peripheral blood. The receptors here all came from a woman in her 70s with COVID-19, enrolled during active disease. CDR3s include the opening cysteine and the closing phenylalanine or tryptophan. Fields, in order: V gene, D gene, J gene, CDR3 length, clone size, CDR3 DNA, CDR3 protein. A D gene is named only where the DNA matches it firmly. Expanded clones get a size class; other rows say once, few or many, or leave the size out.

TRBV7-2	NA	TRBJ2-6	16	NA	TGTGCCAGCAGCTTTTTAGGAGGAGGTGGGGCCAACGTCCTGACTTTC	CASSFLGGGGANVLTF
TRBV4-2	NA	TRBJ2-2	13	NA	TGTGCCAGCAGCCAAGAAGTAGCCGGGGAGCTGTTTTTT	CASSQEVAGELFF
TRBV2	NA	TRBJ1-5	14	NA	TGTGCCAGCAGTGACCCCACTGCCAATCAGCCCCAGCATTTT	CASSDPTANQPQHF
TRBV7-3	NA	TRBJ2-7	13	NA	TGTGCCAGCAGCTTACAGTCAGGGGACGAGCAGTACTTC	CASSLQSGDEQYF
TRBV7-2	TRBD1	TRBJ2-7	13	NA	TGTGCCAGCAGCTTAGTGACAGGGGACGAGCAGTACTTC	CASSLVTGDEQYF
TRBV28	TRBD1	TRBJ1-1	17	NA	TGTGCCAGCCGGCCTCGGACAGGGGCCCCGATGAACACTGAAGCTTTCTTT	CASRPRTGAPMNTEAFF
TRBV7-9	NA	TRBJ1-3	15	NA	TGTGCCAGCAGCCTACCACTGACGGGTCGAAACACCATATATTTT	CASSLPLTGRNTIYF
TRBV7-9	NA	TRBJ1-4	14	once	TGTGCCAGCAGCTTAGGCAGGGAAGGTGAAAAACTGTTTTTT	CASSLGREGEKLFF
TRBV9	TRBD1	TRBJ1-4	15	NA	TGTGCCAGCAGCGCGGCTGGACAGGGAGGTGAAAAACTGTTTTTT	CASSAAGQGGEKLFF
TRBV7-2	NA	TRBJ1-3	15	NA	TGTGCCAGCAGCTCCATACAGGACTCTGGAAACACCATATATTTT	CASSSIQDSGNTIYF
TRBV2	TRBD1	TRBJ2-3	15	NA	TGTGCCAGCAGTAGGGACAGTCCCTTCACAGATACGCAGTATTTT	CASSRDSPFTDTQYF
TRBV7-2	NA	TRBJ1-6	13	NA	TGTGCCAGCAGCTTAGTTCAGAATTCACCCCTCCACTTT	CASSLVQNSPLHF
TRBV6-5	TRBD1	TRBJ2-1	15	NA	TGTGCCAGCAGCCAAGGGACAGAAGGAGGCAATGAGCAGTTCTTC	CASSQGTEGGNEQFF
TRBV19	TRBD1	TRBJ2-3	14	NA	TGTGCCAGTAGTAACAGGGGGCCCACAGATACGCAGTATTTT	CASSNRGPTDTQYF
TRBV2	TRBD2	TRBJ2-5	13	large	TGTGCCAGCAGATTCGGACTAGAAGCGACCCAGTACTTC	CASRFGLEATQYF
TRBV7-2	TRBD1	TRBJ2-3	14	once	TGTGCCAGCAGCTTAGCTATTGGGACAGGGGTACAGTATTTT	CASSLAIGTGVQYF
TRBV7-6	NA	TRBJ2-1	15	NA	TGTGCCAGCAGCTTTCAACAGGGCTCCTACAATGAGCAGTTCTTC	CASSFQQGSYNEQFF
TRBV5-1	TRBD2	TRBJ2-3	17	few	TGCGCCAGCAGCTCTCAGACTAGCGGGAGGGCCGTGACCACGCAGTATTTT	CASSSQTSGRAVTTQYF
TRBV28	TRBD2	TRBJ2-2	18	once	TGTGCCAGCAGTTCGCCTAGCGGGAGTTTTGCGAACACCGGGGAGCTGTTTTTT	CASSSPSGSFANTGELFF
TRBV28	TRBD2	TRBJ2-2	15	NA	TGTGCCAGCAGCTCAGCGGGAGGGTCGGACGGGGAGCTGTTTTTT	CASSSAGGSDGELFF
TRBV15	TRBD1	TRBJ1-5	13	once	TGTGCCACCGGACAGGCTAGCAATCAGCCCCAGCATTTT	CATGQASNQPQHF
TRBV7-8	TRBD2	TRBJ2-3	16	NA	TGTGCCAGCAGCTTAGACGGGCAACTAGCGATGGGGACGCAGTATTTT	CASSLDGQLAMGTQYF
TRBV6-6	TRBD1	TRBJ1-1	14	NA	TGTGCCAGCAGCCGGGGGGACAGGGGGCGAGAAGCTTTCTTT	CASSRGDRGREAFF
TRBV15	TRBD2	TRBJ2-7	16	NA	TGTGCCACCAGCAGAGACTTGACTAGCGGATCCTACGAGCAGTACTTC	CATSRDLTSGSYEQYF
TRBV3-1/TRBV3-2	NA	TRBJ2-1	15	NA	TGTGCCAGCAGCCTCCGGACTCGCTCCTACAATGAGCAGTTCTTC	CASSLRTRSYNEQFF
TRBV24-1	NA	TRBJ1-5	15	NA	TGTGCCACTTCACAGGGCGCACATAGCAATCAGCCCCAGCATTTT	CATSQGAHSNQPQHF
TRBV7-2	TRBD1	TRBJ1-2	14	NA	TGTGCCAGCAGCATACAGGGGAAGAGCTATGGCTACACCTTC	CASSIQGKSYGYTF
TRBV7-2	TRBD2	TRBJ2-3	16	NA	TGTGCCAGCAGCTTAGCTCTAGCGGGAGGCACAGATACGCAGTATTTT	CASSLALAGGTDTQYF
TRBV7-2	TRBD2	TRBJ2-2	18	NA	TGTGCCAGCAGCTCCGGGACTAGTACCGGCCGACACACCGGGGAGCTGTTTTTT	CASSSGTSTGRHTGELFF
TRBV28	TRBD2	TRBJ2-3	13	NA	TGTGCCAGCAGTCCGGGGGGGACAGATACGCAGTATTTT	CASSPGGTDTQYF
TRBV2	TRBD2	TRBJ2-7	13	NA	TGTGCCAGCAGTGTGTCTAGCGGGAACGAGCAGTACTTC	CASSVSSGNEQYF
TRBV28	TRBD1	TRBJ2-7	15	NA	TGTGCCAGCAGTTCTACAGGGGGCATAAACTACGAGCAGTACTTC	CASSSTGGINYEQYF
TRBV19	NA	TRBJ1-2	15	NA	TGTGCCAGTAGCCTCGGGACTGGATTTAACTATGGCTACACCTTC	CASSLGTGFNYGYTF
TRBV6-5	NA	TRBJ2-7	14	NA	TGTGCCAGCAGTCCCCAAACAGTCTCCTACGAGCAGTACTTC	CASSPQTVSYEQYF
TRBV9	NA	TRBJ2-6	15	once	TGTGCCAGCAGCGTGGAGGTCTCTGGGGCCAACGTCCTGACTTTC	CASSVEVSGANVLTF
TRBV3-1/TRBV3-2	TRBD1	TRBJ1-6	15	NA	TGTGCCAGCACCCCGACAGGGGCGGGGAATTCACCCCTCCACTTT	CASTPTGAGNSPLHF
TRBV9	TRBD2	TRBJ2-3	17	NA	TGTGCCAGCAGCCCTAATCCGGGACTAGCCTACACAGATACGCAGTATTTT	CASSPNPGLAYTDTQYF
TRBV2	NA	TRBJ2-1	12	NA	TGTGCCAGCAGCCGCGGTTTTACCCCGCAGTTCTTC	CASSRGFTPQFF
TRBV28	NA	TRBJ2-5	13	NA	TGTGCCAGCAGTTCATCTCGCGCGGAGACCCAGTACTTC	CASSSSRAETQYF
TRBV18	NA	TRBJ1-2	15	NA	TGTGCCAGCTCACCACCAAGCCAGGGGTTCTATGGCTACACCTTC	CASSPPSQGFYGYTF
TRBV18	NA	TRBJ1-1	15	NA	TGTGCCAGCTCTGTGGGGCTTACCCTGGCCACTGAAGCTTTCTTT	CASSVGLTLATEAFF
TRBV2	TRBD1	TRBJ2-1	15	few	TGTGCCAGCAGCTCCATGACAGGGGGCTACAATGAGCAGTTCTTC	CASSSMTGGYNEQFF